This T cell receptor (beta chain) was found in a study of blood T cell repertoires in COVID-19. Original analysis: Amplification with reference gene primers provided the estimates of nucleated cell counts. Clones were sequenced by immunoSEQ multiplex PCR, and TCRdb holds only the in-frame ones, with some missing. V and J calls and clone size come straight from that table; D and trimming were deduced from the DNA. The table includes 400,000 or so clones, less than 95% detected once. J lost 6 bases, V lost 3 bases, and 14 bases had no gene match. CDR1 is MDHEN, CDR2 SYDVKM, per germline. This CDR3 contains 17 residues.

This chain links TRBV28 with TRBJ1-1, with 9 bases fitting TRBD1. The TCR was taken from a man aged 18 to 29 who had recovered from COVID-19. Sequences were obtained from PBMCs or T cells enriched from blood (not recorded which). In DNA form, the CDR3 reads TGTGCCAGCAGTTTTCGGTGGTTGGGGACAGGGCGCCCTGAAGCTTTCTTT. It is translated as CASSFRWLGTGRPEAFF.